The 22 T cell receptor beta chains below all came from one sample that was sequenced in a study of identical twins. TCRdb independently ran MiXCR on the 5' RACE reads; one entry per CDR3 protein. The sample consists of some 440,000 distinct CDR3 sequences, 24% of them appearing once. These sequences were also reported in another study, on T cells expressing NK-cell markers.

Sequences were obtained from CD4+ T cells sorted from blood. These receptors all stem from a woman aged 18 to 35 in good health.

This clonotype came up many times. CDR3 loop: CASSYSGETSGSYNEQFF. CDR3 bases: TGTGCCAGCAGTTACAGCGGTGAGACTAGCGGCTCCTACAATGAGCAGTTCTTC. The V call is TRBV6-2 or TRBV6-3, the J call TRBJ2-1; 9 nucleotides match TRBD2. CDR3 size: 18 residues. V was clipped by 2 bases and J by 0 bases; unmatched bases: 8. Per germline, CDR1 MNHEY and CDR2 SVGEGT.

The chain uses TRBV5-6 and TRBJ2-3, with D possibly being TRBD1 (5 bases). The CDR3 contains 14 residues. Trimming stripped 3 bases from V and 0 bases from J, with 8 bases between. Per the germline V gene, CDR1 is SGHDT and CDR2 is YYEEEE. The CDR3 loop reads CASSSPGSTDTQYF. The CDR3 bases are TGTGCCAGCAGCTCGCCAGGGAGCACAGATACGCAGTATTTT.

The chain carries TRBV12-5 and TRBJ2-1; tentatively, D is TRBD1 (6 bases). V shed 7 bases and J shed 2 bases, with 12 bases lying between them. This CDR3 spans 14 amino acids. Germline CDR1 reads LGHNT; CDR2 reads FRNRAP. The chain's CDR3 is CASALQGTYNEQFF. CDR3 DNA sequence: TGTGCTAGTGCCCTCCAGGGGACCTACAATGAGCAGTTCTTC.

The chain employs TRBV20-1 and TRBJ2-3, with TRBD2 identical over 11 bases. The CDR3 is made up of 14 amino acids. V lost 6 bases and J lost 4; bases outside the gene matches: 6. Germline-derived CDR1 and CDR2 are DFQATT and SNEGSKA (reference sequence). The CDR3 loop reads CSAKYSGRADTQYF. The CDR3, as DNA: TGCAGTGCAAAATATAGCGGGAGGGCAGATACGCAGTATTTT.

This clonotype turned up a few times. This chain joins TRBV12-3 or TRBV12-4 and TRBJ2-3; 7 bases fit TRBD2. The junction had 7 bases not matched to a gene; V was cut back by 6 bases and J by 1 base. The length of the CDR3 is 15 residues. Here the CDR3 reads CASRLGGIGTDTQYF. Here the CDR3 DNA reads TGTGCCAGCAGACTGGGAGGGATCGGCACAGATACGCAGTATTTT.

The sample holds a few counts of this clonotype. The rearrangement links TRBV20-1 to TRBJ2-7; tentatively, D is TRBD1 or TRBD2 (5 bases each). The CDR3 totals 14 residues. The germline gives CDR1 DFQATT, CDR2 SNEGSKA (reference sequence). Trimming cost V 5 bases and J 2 bases, with 16 bases left between them. Written as DNA, the CDR3 is TGCAGTGCTGCCCCCCGACTACAGGCCTACGAGCAGTACTTC. Translation: CSAAPRLQAYEQYF.

This clonotype was seen a handful of times. This sequence joins TRBV4-3 and TRBJ2-3, with TRBD2 identical over 10 bases. Per the germline V gene, CDR1 is LGHNA and CDR2 is YSLEER. Trimming at V came to 4 bases and at J to 0 bases, leaving 4 bases not matched to a gene. The CDR3 spans 16 residues. CDR3: CASSRGLAASTDTQYF. The CDR3 coding sequence is TGCGCCAGCAGCCGCGGACTAGCGGCGAGCACAGATACGCAGTATTTT.

The chain joins TRBV11-2 to TRBJ2-3, with 8 positions matching TRBD1. The CDR3 spans 14 residues. Germline V gives CDR1 SGHAT, CDR2 FQNNGV. The junction had 5 bases not matched to a gene; V was cut back by 0 bases and J by 9 bases. CDR3 protein: CASSLDLRTGTQYF. As DNA, the CDR3 is TGTGCCAGCAGCTTAGATCTTCGGACAGGGACGCAGTATTTT. Complete variable domain (other parts from reference TRBV11-2 and TRBJ2-3): EAGVAQSPRYKIIEKRQSVAFWCNPISGHATLYWYQQILGQGPKLLIQFQNNGVVDDSQLPKDRFSAERLKGVDSTLKIQPAKLEDSAVYLCASSLDLRTGTQYFGPGTRLTVL.

The CDR3 here is CSALRQGLHTQYF. In DNA, the CDR3 is TGCAGTGCATTGAGACAGGGCCTCCATACGCAGTATTTT. The chain recombines TRBV20-1 with TRBJ2-3; 7 bases fit TRBD1. The CDR3 runs 13 residues. V lost 6 bases to trimming and J lost 7 bases; unmatched junction nucleotides: 10. The germline V gene has CDR1 DFQATT and CDR2 SNEGSKA (reference sequence).

The chain employs TRBV9 and TRBJ2-5; D is perhaps TRBD2 (6 bases). V lost 0 bases, J lost 5 bases, and 17 bases lay in between. The CDR3 totals 16 residues. CDR1 SGDLS and CDR2 YYNGEE come from the germline V gene. Written as DNA, the CDR3 is TGTGCCAGCAGCGTAGGGGGGGACGGGCGTCAGGAGACCCAGTACTTC. The encoded protein is CASSVGGDGRQETQYF. Full variable domain (remainder filled in from reference TRBV9 and TRBJ2-5): DSGVTQTPKHLITATGQRVTLRCSPRSGDLSVYWYQQSLDQGLQFLIQYYNGEERAKGNILERFSAQQFPDLHSELNLSSLELGDSALYFCASSVGGDGRQETQYFGPGTRLLVL.

J is TRBJ2-7 and V is TRBV6-5, with 8 bases aligning to TRBD2. V was clipped by 0 bases and J by 5 bases; unmatched bases: 6. This CDR3 is built from 15 residues. Per the germline V gene, CDR1 is MNHEY and CDR2 is SVGAGI. The CDR3 DNA reads as TGTGCCAGCAGTTACTCGTGGACTAGCAGCCACGAGCAGTACTTC. This gives the protein CASSYSWTSSHEQYF.

The chain recombines TRBV3-1 with TRBJ2-5, with D unresolved. In germline, CDR1 is LGHDT, CDR2 YNNKEL (reference sequence). The germline V and J ends were trimmed by 6 bases and 0 bases, with 20 bases remaining between them. The CDR3 is 17 amino acids. CDR3 loop: CASSQTPPSRYQETQYF. The CDR3 coding sequence is TGTGCCAGCAGTCAAACCCCCCCGTCTAGGTACCAAGAGACCCAGTACTTC.

The rearrangement joins TRBV30 to TRBJ1-6, with 7 bases matching TRBD1. The germline gives CDR1 GTSNPN, CDR2 SVGIG (reference sequence). The CDR3 spans 14 residues. After removal of 0 bases from V and 13 bases from J, the junction contained 9 bases not matched to a gene. The CDR3 here is CAWSVRAGGPPLHF. The CDR3 DNA sequence: TGTGCCTGGAGTGTACGGGCAGGGGGGCCGCCCCTCCACTTT.

The sample holds a few counts of this clonotype. The chain uses TRBV4-1 and TRBJ2-2; D ambiguous. The CDR3 runs to 18 residues. Germline CDR1 reads MGHRA; CDR2 reads YSYEKL. V gave up 0 bases and J gave up 5 bases, with 19 bases separating them. The CDR3 here is CASSQEDRLEVLTGELFF. CDR3 DNA: TGCGCCAGCAGCCAAGAGGATAGGCTAGAGGTACTGACCGGGGAGCTGTTTTTT.

The chain combines TRBV7-9 with TRBJ2-1; 12 bases map to TRBD2. V lost 7 bases to trimming and J lost 0 bases; unmatched junction nucleotides: 4. Germline assignment: CDR1 SEHNR and CDR2 FQNEAQ (reference sequence). The CDR3 runs 16 residues. This chain's CDR3 is CASIGLAGISYNEQFF. CDR3 nucleotide sequence: TGTGCCAGCATCGGACTAGCGGGAATCTCCTACAATGAGCAGTTCTTC. Using reference TRBV7-9 and TRBJ2-1 for the parts outside the CDR3, the full variable domain is DTGVSQNPRHKITKRGQNVTFRCDPISEHNRLYWYRQTLGQGPEFLTYFQNEAQLEKSRLLSDRFSAERPKGSFSTLEIQRTEQGDSAMYLCASIGLAGISYNEQFFGPGTRLTVL.

The table lists this clonotype with many counts. This chain joins TRBV12-3 or TRBV12-4 and TRBJ2-5; D unclear. Trimming removed 6 bases at V and 6 bases at J, with 8 bases between. This CDR3 contains 11 residues. For the CDR3, the DNA is TGTGCCAGCAGCACCCGAAAGACCCAGTACTTC. It codes for CASSTRKTQYF.

CDR3 nucleotide sequence: TGTGCCAGCAGTCCCTTCTCCGGGACAGGGCACTACGAGCAGTACTTC. Its translation is CASSPFSGTGHYEQYF. The chain joins TRBV27 to TRBJ2-7; 9 bases align to TRBD1. V dropped 5 bases and J dropped 3; count of bases not matched to a gene: 11. This CDR3 is 16 amino acids long. Germline V gene sequence: CDR1 MNHEY, CDR2 SMNVEV (reference sequence).

In its sample, this clonotype was seen a few times. J is TRBJ1-1 and V is TRBV15; D not certain. The CDR3 contains 14 residues. Per germline, CDR1 LNHNV and CDR2 YYDKDF (reference sequence). V was trimmed by 0 bases and J by 1 base, leaving 6 bases between them. CDR3 protein: CATSRDRANTEAFF. The CDR3, as DNA: TGTGCCACCAGCAGAGATCGAGCGAACACTGAAGCTTTCTTT.

A few counts support this clonotype. The chain recombines TRBV20-1 with TRBJ2-5; D possibly uses TRBD1 or TRBD2 (6 bases each). There are 12 residues in the CDR3. Germline V gene lookup returns CDR1 DFQATT and CDR2 SNEGSKA (reference sequence). Trimming took off 6 bases at V and 5 bases at J, with 13 bases between the two ends. The CDR3 nucleotides are TGCAGTGCCTACGGAGGGGGGGAGACCCAGTACTTC. As protein: CSAYGGGETQYF.

The chain has TRBV7-2 and TRBJ1-5; no clear D gene. The germline V gene encodes CDR1 SGHTA and CDR2 FQGNSA. V lost 0 bases and J 3 bases, leaving 9 bases between the germline ends. The CDR3 has 15 residues. The CDR3 DNA reads as TGTGCCAGCAGCTTAGCGGAGAATTTCAATCAGCCCCAGCATTTT. Translated: CASSLAENFNQPQHF.

The chain joins TRBV6-1 to TRBJ2-7, with no clear D. Germline CDR1 MNHNS, CDR2 SASEGT. V was shortened by 6 bases and J by 2 bases, with 17 bases between the two germline ends. The CDR3 extends over 15 amino acids. The chain's CDR3 is CASSLASRQTYEQYF. The DNA for the CDR3 is TGTGCCAGCAGCCTTGCCTCGAGACAAACCTACGAGCAGTACTTC.

The chain recombines TRBV2 with TRBJ2-7; 10 positions match TRBD2. Germline loops: CDR1 SNHLY, CDR2 FYNNEI. This CDR3 comprises 18 residues. Trimming at V came to 0 bases and at J to 5 bases, leaving 13 bases not matched to a gene. CDR3 sequence: CASSEAEGSGGRADEQYF. The DNA for the CDR3 is TGTGCCAGCAGTGAAGCGGAAGGTAGCGGGGGGCGGGCGGACGAGCAGTACTTC.